Listed here are 6 T cell receptor beta chains from one sample, sequenced in a study of T cells in Graves' hyperthyroidism and ophthalmopathy. RNA transcripts were the template for amplifying TCR beta CDR3 regions. First-round RT-PCR with HTBI primers amplified the TCR CDR3 region. Using its own MiXCR run on the multiplex PCR reads, TCRdb lists one record per CDR3 protein. Among some 560,000 distinct CDR3 sequences, around 14% were seen once, and the ten largest hold about 7%. The sequenced sample consisted of blood. The receptor set was obtained from a woman in her 30s with Graves' hyperthyroidism.

The table lists this clonotype with many counts. The genes are TRBV20-1 and TRBJ2-7, with a tentative D call TRBD1 (6 bases). Germline V gene lookup returns CDR1 DFQATT and CDR2 SNEGSKA (reference sequence). This CDR3 has 12 amino acids. Trimming took 6 bases from V and 1 from J, leaving 10 bases between them. As DNA, the CDR3 is TGCAGTGCGGAAACAGGGTCCTACGAGCAGTACTTC. It translates to CSAETGSYEQYF.

This clonotype was counted a few times. This sequence joins TRBV6-5 and TRBJ2-3; 10 nucleotides align to TRBD2. The germline V gene encodes CDR1 MNHEY and CDR2 SVGAGI. The CDR3 has 18 amino acids. The V segment lost 1 base and the J segment 0 bases; nucleotides outside the gene matches: 7. CDR3 in DNA: TGTGCCAGCAGTTACTATGGACTAGCGGAAACTAGCACAGATACGCAGTATTTT. Residues: CASSYYGLAETSTDTQYF.

With respect to this clonotype: Possible read error: a much larger clone is one base away. This chain joins TRBV15 and TRBJ2-3, with D possibly being TRBD1 (6 bases). V lost 5 bases, J lost 4 bases, and 13 bases lay in between. Per germline, CDR1 LNHNV and CDR2 YYDKDF (reference sequence). The CDR3 length is 14 residues. CDR3 in amino acids: CATSESGDADTQYF. CDR3 nucleotide sequence: TGTGCCACCAGCGAGTCAGGGGACGCAGATACGCAGTATTTT. The variable domain in full, with the rest retrieved from reference TRBV15 and TRBJ2-3, is DAMVIQNPRYQVTQFGKPVTLSCSQTLNHNVMYWYQQKSSQAPKLLFHYYDKDFNNEADTPDNFQSRRPNTSFCFLDIRSPGLGDTAMYLCATSESGDADTQYFGPGTRLTVL.

This clonotype was observed at least ten times. This chain connects TRBV5-1 to TRBJ2-3; TRBD2 agrees at 7 bases. In germline, CDR1 is SGHRS, CDR2 YFSETQ. V lost 0 bases and J lost 4; bases outside the gene matches: 8. The CDR3 contains 16 residues. The CDR3: CASSLGGRSFADTQYF. CDR3 nucleotide sequence: TGCGCCAGCAGCTTGGGCGGGAGATCTTTCGCAGATACGCAGTATTTT.

This clonotype was seen only a few times. This chain uses TRBV19 with TRBJ1-5; 7 positions agree with TRBD1. Germline assignment: CDR1 LNHDA and CDR2 SQIVND (reference sequence). The CDR3 length is 13 residues. V lost 4 bases, J lost 6 bases, and 3 bases stayed unmatched. DNA for the CDR3: TGTGCCAGTAGTACCAGGGGGGTTCAGCCCCAGCATTTT. Amino acid sequence: CASSTRGVQPQHF.

This clonotype was seen repeatedly, ten times or more. The chain uses TRBV27 and TRBJ2-7; D is undetermined. This CDR3 spans 13 amino acids. Per germline, CDR1 MNHEY and CDR2 SMNVEV (reference sequence). The V and J ends lost 6 bases and 4 bases respectively, with 13 bases between them. The CDR3 reads CASSTNLEYEQYF. DNA for the CDR3: TGTGCCAGCAGCACCAACCTTGAGTACGAGCAGTACTTC.